Shown below are 3 T cell receptor beta chains from a single sample sequenced in a study of beta chain features in type 1 diabetes (dated by TCRdb to the late 2010s). Library creation used the immunoSEQ multiplex PCR assay. All of the isolated RNA was reverse transcribed with the High Capacity cDNA Reverse Transcription Kit, so expressed TCRB transcripts were sequenced. The clones in this table, taken by TCRdb from immuneACCESS, are in-frame only. Not every clone is retained; where verified, under half of the shortfall comes from an unresolved V gene, and the cause of the rest is unknown. This sample has 600,000 or so clones in its table, and roughly an eighth of those were observed once. Clones ranked in the top ten supply 0.095% to 0.15% of the sample. For these TCRs, the target antigens are not known. Here is what the overall study found, with its caveats: In all four CD4+ subsets, TCRB CDR3 length was moderately but significantly shorter in type 1 diabetes patients.

Sequenced sample: naive CD4+ T cells from blood. The meaning of the sample's cell subset or site label: true naive CD4+ T cells. The source of these receptors is a man younger than 45 with type 1 diabetes.

This clone was seen more than once but under ten times. The genes are TRBV2 and TRBJ1-1, with D possibly being TRBD1 (5 bases). The CDR3 totals 13 residues. V lost 7 bases, J lost 1 base, and 10 bases lay in between. The germline CDR1 and CDR2 sequences are SNHLY and FYNNEI. Here the CDR3 reads CASKAGGNTEAFF. CDR3 DNA sequence: TGTGCCAGCAAGGCGGGGGGGAACACTGAAGCTTTCTTT.

The V gene is TRBV9, the J gene TRBJ2-2; D is ambiguous. Trimming cost V 0 bases and J 6 bases, with 12 bases left between them. CDR3 length: 15 residues. Per germline, CDR1 SGDLS and CDR2 YYNGEE. DNA of the CDR3: TGTGCCAGCAGCGTAGCAGGAATTCTAGCCGGGGAGCTGTTTTTT. Translation: CASSVAGILAGELFF.

The genes are TRBV7-9 and TRBJ1-6; D might be TRBD1 (5 bases). The CDR3 spans 15 residues. Trimming cost V 1 base and J 8 bases, with 12 bases left between them. CDR1 is SEHNR, CDR2 FQNEAQ, per germline (reference sequence). The CDR3 nucleotides read TGTGCCAGCAGCTTAGGGGTAGGGGTAGATTCACCCCTCCACTTT. Amino acid sequence: CASSLGVGVDSPLHF.